Listed below are T cell receptor beta chains from one sample, sequenced in a study of blood T cell repertoires in COVID-19. Sequencing used immunoSEQ multiplex PCR; TCRdb keeps in-frame clones, though not all of them. The table has fewer than 350,000 clones, over 75% seen once. Sequenced material: peripheral blood. These receptors all stem from a man aged 18 to 29 with active or convalescent COVID-19. Each CDR3 is given with its conserved first and last residue. A D gene is named only where the DNA matches it firmly. Clone size, where shown, is once, few, many, or a class for clones that have expanded.

TRBJ1-5 TRBV19 . . CASSINRVSNQPQHF TGTGCCAGTAGTATTAACAGGGTAAGCAATCAGCCCCAGCATTTT
TRBJ1-1 TRBV27 . . CASSFIPPSGTEAFF TGTGCCAGCAGCTTTATCCCTCCGTCGGGCACTGAAGCTTTCTTT
TRBJ2-7 TRBV11-1 . . CARGGQYF TGTGCCAGGGGGGGGCAGTACTTC
TRBJ2-2 TRBV6-6 . . CASSYVSTGELFF TGTGCCAGCAGTTACGTTAGCACCGGGGAGCTGTTTTTT
TRBJ1-1 TRBV18 . . CASSPTRNTEAFF TGTGCCAGCTCACCAACGAGGAACACTGAAGCTTTCTTT
TRBJ2-3 TRBV12-3/TRBV12-4 . . CASSVETDTQYF TGTGCCAGCAGTGTTGAGACAGATACGCAGTATTTT
TRBJ1-1 TRBV4-2 . TRBD1 CASSQGTGGITEAFF TGTGCCAGCAGCCAAGGGACAGGGGGTATCACTGAAGCTTTCTTT
TRBJ2-7 TRBV19 . TRBD1 CASSSGDRRGNEQYF TGTGCCAGTAGTAGCGGGGACAGGCGCGGAAACGAGCAGTACTTC
TRBJ1-1 TRBV6-6 few . CASSHADSSSTEAFF TGTGCCAGCAGTCACGCGGACAGTTCGAGCACTGAAGCTTTCTTT
TRBJ1-3 TRBV7-8 once . CASSLVTGTNTIYF TGTGCCAGCAGCTTAGTAACAGGGACGAACACCATATATTTT
TRBJ2-3 TRBV7-3 . TRBD2 CASSLGWPAGGADTQYF TGTGCCAGCAGCCTCGGTTGGCCAGCGGGAGGAGCAGATACGCAGTATTTT
TRBJ2-5 TRBV19 . TRBD1 CASSPRQGPQETQYF TGTGCCAGTAGTCCAAGACAGGGGCCTCAAGAGACCCAGTACTTC
TRBJ1-1 TRBV19 . TRBD1 CASSFRTGAGNTEAFF TGTGCCAGTAGTTTCCGGACAGGGGCGGGGAACACTGAAGCTTTCTTT
TRBJ2-1 TRBV15 . . CATSAMTEGEQFF TGTGCCACCAGCGCTATGACGGAGGGAGAGCAGTTCTTC
TRBJ2-1 TRBV6-2/TRBV6-3 . . CASSFGTGGYEQFF TGTGCCAGCAGTTTCGGGACCGGGGGATATGAGCAGTTCTTC
TRBJ2-1 TRBV29-1 once TRBD1 CSVVGTGVNEQFF TGCAGCGTTGTCGGGACAGGGGTAAATGAGCAGTTCTTC
TRBJ1-2 TRBV4-1 . TRBD1 CASSQEGGQFGYGYTF TGCGCCAGCAGCCAAGAGGGGGGACAGTTCGGCTATGGCTACACCTTC
TRBJ1-2 TRBV10-2 . . CASSEPRQVDYGYTF TGCGCCAGCAGTGAGCCGAGACAGGTGGACTATGGCTACACCTTC
TRBJ1-1 TRBV6-2/TRBV6-3 once . CASSYSIGTGGFF TGTGCCAGCAGTTACTCGATAGGAACGGGTGGTTTCTTT
TRBJ2-3 TRBV9 . . CASSVTGDTDTQYF TGTGCCAGCAGCGTAACAGGAGACACAGATACGCAGTATTTT
TRBJ1-2 TRBV10-3 once . CAIWGVNYGYTF TGTGCCATCTGGGGGGTTAACTATGGCTACACCTTC
TRBJ1-1 TRBV5-1 . . CASRGADTEAFF TGCGCCAGCAGGGGTGCGGACACTGAAGCTTTCTTT
TRBJ2-3 TRBV5-4 . . CASSLEGGGVADTQYF TGTGCCAGCAGCTTGGAAGGGGGGGGCGTAGCAGATACGCAGTATTTT
TRBJ1-1 TRBV5-1 . TRBD1 CASSRGQVNTEAFF TGCGCCAGCAGCAGGGGACAGGTAAACACTGAAGCTTTCTTT
TRBJ1-1 TRBV6-1 . . CASSDLEVNTEAFF TGTGCCAGCAGTGATCTGGAGGTGAACACTGAAGCTTTCTTT
TRBJ2-1 TRBV6-1 . . CASSEAQGLYNEQFF TGTGCCAGCAGTGAAGCACAGGGCCTATACAATGAGCAGTTCTTC
TRBJ1-2 TRBV7-2 . . CASSPLGAGALGYGYTF TGTGCCAGCAGCCCTCTCGGGGCGGGGGCTCTAGGATATGGCTACACCTTC
TRBJ1-4 TRBV3-1/TRBV3-2 . . CASTPRGSTRTNEKLFF TGTGCCAGCACCCCCCGGGGGTCGACTCGCACTAATGAAAAACTGTTTTTT
TRBJ1-6 TRBV10-3 . TRBD1 CAISRTGANSPLHF TGTGCCATCAGCAGGACAGGGGCTAATTCACCCCTCCACTTT
TRBJ1-1 TRBV15 few TRBD1 CATSRDRGQNTEAFF TGTGCCACCAGCAGGGACAGGGGGCAGAACACTGAAGCTTTCTTT
TRBJ2-6 TRBV7-3 . TRBD1 CASSQTPRQGASAGANVLTF TGTGCCAGCAGCCAGACCCCCCGACAGGGGGCCTCCGCCGGGGCCAACGTCCTGACTTTC
TRBJ2-3 TRBV9 . TRBD2 CASSEPGGPGDTQYF TGTGCCAGCAGCGAACCGGGGGGGCCTGGGGATACGCAGTATTTT
TRBJ2-2 TRBV9 . TRBD1 CASSTHWGQTITGELFF TGTGCCAGCAGCACCCATTGGGGACAGACTATCACCGGGGAGCTGTTTTTT
TRBJ1-5 TRBV19 . . CASSIWGGSNQPQHF TGTGCCAGTAGTATATGGGGGGGAAGCAATCAGCCCCAGCATTTT
TRBJ1-5 TRBV15 . TRBD1 CATSRGDRVNQPQHF TGTGCCACCAGCAGAGGAGACAGGGTAAATCAGCCCCAGCATTTT
TRBJ2-7 TRBV3-1/TRBV3-2 . . CASSSGPSGDYEQYF TGTGCCAGCAGCAGTGGACCCAGCGGAGACTACGAGCAGTACTTC
TRBJ1-3 TRBV27 . TRBD1 CASSQGQGANTIYF TGTGCCAGCAGCCAGGGACAGGGGGCGAACACCATATATTTT
TRBJ2-2 TRBV5-4 . TRBD2 CASSPGLAGDTGELFF TGTGCCAGCAGCCCCGGACTAGCGGGGGACACCGGGGAGCTGTTTTTT
TRBJ2-2 TRBV24-1 many . CATSDKPTGRSTGELFF TGTGCCACCAGTGACAAACCGACAGGGAGGAGCACCGGGGAGCTGTTTTTT
TRBJ1-1 TRBV5-1 . . CASREAASPNTEAFF TGCGCCAGCCGAGAGGCAGCAAGCCCGAACACTGAAGCTTTCTTT
TRBJ1-3 TRBV27 . . CASSSMSSGNTIYF TGTGCCAGCAGTAGTATGAGCTCTGGAAACACCATATATTTT
TRBJ1-2 TRBV6-5 . . CAILRLGGYTF TGTGCCATCTTAAGGCTCGGGGGCTACACCTTC
TRBJ2-1 TRBV27 . TRBD1 CASRTGGLLSYNEQFF TGTGCCAGCAGGACAGGGGGCCTCTTGTCCTACAATGAGCAGTTCTTC
TRBJ1-5 TRBV12-3/TRBV12-4 . . CASGPGQPQHF TGTGCCAGCGGGCCTGGGCAGCCCCAGCATTTT
TRBJ1-2 TRBV9 once . CASSFTGGGYTF TGTGCCAGCAGCTTCACAGGTGGTGGCTACACCTTC
TRBJ2-2 TRBV3-1/TRBV3-2 . . CASSQGTPNTGELFF TGTGCCAGCAGCCAAGGGACTCCTAACACCGGGGAGCTGTTTTTT
TRBJ1-2 TRBV3-1/TRBV3-2 . TRBD1 CASSHMDREVNGYTF TGTGCCAGCAGCCACATGGACAGGGAAGTTAATGGCTACACCTTC
TRBJ2-7 TRBV9 . TRBD2 CASSVDSGGSYEQYF TGTGCCAGCAGCGTTGATAGCGGGGGTTCCTACGAGCAGTACTTC
TRBJ2-7 TRBV6-2/TRBV6-3 . . CASSYLYEQYF TGTGCCAGCAGTTATCTGTACGAGCAGTACTTC
TRBJ1-1 TRBV27 . TRBD1 CASSPARDRWSIDTEAFF TGTGCCAGCAGTCCAGCCCGGGACAGGTGGTCGATAGACACTGAAGCTTTCTTT
TRBJ1-1 TRBV5-5 . TRBD1 CASSLGQGVGNTEAFF TGTGCCAGCAGCTTGGGGCAGGGGGTCGGAAACACTGAAGCTTTCTTT
TRBJ1-1 TRBV2 . . CASSEQGTEAFF TGTGCCAGCAGTGAACAGGGGACTGAAGCTTTCTTT
TRBJ2-7 TRBV5-1 once . CASSLIGQLSYEQYF TGCGCCAGCAGCTTGATCGGACAACTCTCCTACGAGCAGTACTTC
TRBJ2-2 TRBV25-1 few TRBD1 CASSPRQGASTGELFF TGTGCCAGCAGCCCAAGACAGGGGGCGAGCACCGGGGAGCTGTTTTTT
TRBJ2-3 TRBV5-5 . TRBD2 CASTTAGGSDTQYF TGTGCCAGCACCACAGCGGGGGGATCAGATACGCAGTATTTT
TRBJ1-2 TRBV6-2/TRBV6-3 . . CASSYGASYGYTF TGTGCCAGCAGTTACGGGGCAAGCTATGGCTACACCTTC
TRBJ2-2 TRBV6-4 . . CASSESRTRLTNTGELFF TGTGCCAGCAGTGAGAGCAGAACCAGACTCACGAACACCGGGGAGCTGTTTTTT
TRBJ1-1 TRBV6-2/TRBV6-3 . . CASSTTRTAEAFF TGTGCCAGCAGTACCACCCGGACAGCTGAAGCTTTCTTT
TRBJ1-1 TRBV9 once . CASSPGDFTEAFF TGTGCCAGCAGCCCGGGGGACTTCACTGAAGCTTTCTTT
TRBJ1-5 TRBV6-2/TRBV6-3 . TRBD1 CASSSGQGWNQPQHF TGTGCCAGCAGTTCCGGACAGGGGTGGAATCAGCCCCAGCATTTT